This T cell receptor (beta chain) stems from a study of regulatory T cells in long-lasting Graves disease (dated by TCRdb to the early 2020s). Some background on the complete study: Patients with newly diagnosed Graves' disease had been on antithyroid drugs for under 3 months. Patients with persistent Graves' disease were compared with patients with newly diagnosed Graves' disease using TCR sequencing and RNA sequencing of peripheral blood. The study took place in China and was registered as a clinical trial. A total of roughly 35 samples were covered by TCR sequencing, comprising some 13 persistent and some 20 newly diagnosed Graves' disease patients.

Libraries were made using multiplex PCR. Sequenced on an Illumina HiSeq 4000. iRepertoire HTBI primers and Arm-PCR amplification of CDR3 regions were used to construct TCR beta libraries. PCR products were gel purified before sequencing. As for the authors' bioinformatics: Gene usage analysis of CDR3 amino acid clonotypes relied on the 55 to 80 TRBV and about 13 TRBJ segments identified across samples. COPE and FqMerger were used to merge filtered high-quality paired reads into contigs. Contigs were aligned with BLAST to IMGT TRBV, TRBD and TRBJ reference genes, and CDR3 was defined per IMGT. Any clonotype with a frequency above 0.1% was counted as a highly expanded clone. Shannon entropy was used to measure repertoire diversity, and the Gini coefficient was used to measure V-J evenness. A clonotype was considered public if more than one individual shared it. TCRdb's own reprocessing of the public reads used fastp at Q25 and MiXCR and kept productive beta chains. Rows with a matching CDR3 protein are joined into one entry that keeps the most common DNA and genes. These V and J calls rely on TCRdb rather than the paper's analysis. Present in this sample are about 220,000 distinct CDR3 sequences, roughly 19% of which were seen just once. The ten largest account for 10% to 15% of the sample.

CDR1 and CDR2, looked up from the germline V gene, are MNHNS and SASEGT. The junction shows trimming of 3 bases on V and 7 bases on J, plus 12 bases between the germline ends. Reading from cysteine to phenylalanine, the CDR3 counts 13 amino acids. Only the CDR3 DNA stays, 39 bases, in frame from base 1. Points the paper makes about the study in general: A larger number of public clonotypes was shared among persistent patients (over 2,500) than among newly diagnosed patients (more than 850). The authors noted that the small sample size was a limitation that may lower accuracy. Persistent disease showed preferential use of TRBV28, TRBJ1-2 and TRBJ2-5, whereas newly diagnosed disease favored TRBV20-1 and TRBJ2-1. Lower TCR Shannon entropy and fewer highly expanded clones were observed in persistent Graves' disease patients than in newly diagnosed patients, which suggested clonal expansion. Sequencing and analysis were limited to the TCR beta chain. Only peripheral blood was studied, because thyroid tissue, the primary lesion, was inaccessible.

A note on this clonotype: No antigen is known for it. Base qualities are not at hand, and no much larger clone is one base apart.

According to the study, the label for this sample's time point signals: newly diagnosed GD, antithyroid drugs for less than 3 months. RNA was extracted from PBMCs in TRIzol for both TCR sequencing and RNA sequencing. Graves' disease was diagnosed according to American Thyroid Association guidelines. Recruitment of patients was carried out at an endocrinology department in Xi'an, China. Each patient gave approximately 9 milliliters of peripheral blood, collected in an EDTA anticoagulant tube. Ficoll Paque Plus density gradient separation was used to isolate PBMCs, and no further T cell sorting was done. RNA quality was checked with an Agilent 2100 Bioanalyzer and agarose gel, and concentration with a NanoDrop 2000. These data were likewise used in another study, on T cells in Graves' hyperthyroidism and ophthalmopathy. As described in the second report: Graves' hyperthyroidism was defined as stable when no progression to ophthalmopathy occurred over 18 months of follow-up. Hyperthyroidism patients were newly diagnosed, with disease duration under 2 months, and aged 18 to 65 years. Patients with uncontrolled infections, other autoimmune diseases, pregnancy or lactation were excluded. Diagnoses were established on the basis of clinical symptoms, serum thyroxine and TRAb, thyroid ultrasound, and orbital computed tomography. A first-round RT-PCR of the TCR CDR3 used the HTBI primer set with the Qiagen OneStep RT-PCR kit. Most expanded thyroid clonotypes (frequency above 0.001) were also detected in blood, a finding suggesting that blood repertoires may reflect thyroid immune responses. A model built on a 13 V-J signature distinguished ophthalmopathy from stable hyperthyroidism, reaching 87.88% sensitivity and around 81% specificity in cross-validation and 80%/75% in testing. In validation, the model predicted progression to ophthalmopathy with over 60% sensitivity and roughly 75% specificity, a median of about six months before onset. A discovery cohort of about 96 patients, approximately 45 with Graves' ophthalmopathy and approximately 57 with stable Graves' hyperthyroidism, was used to find distinguishing TCR V-J signatures. Prospective prediction of ophthalmopathy was tested in an independent validation cohort consisting of fewer than 20 hyperthyroidism patients and more than 15 patients who later progressed to ophthalmopathy. For training and testing, the 80 to 100 patients in the discovery cohort were randomly divided in a 7:3 ratio. The study also compared thyroid tissue and blood T-cell repertoires from five or six Graves' hyperthyroidism patients. Once sampling was done, hyperthyroidism patients were given methimazole at a starting dose of 30 mg daily, whereas ophthalmopathy patients were given high-dose intravenous methylprednisolone. Libraries were constructed in a second round of multiplex PCR, after which size selection and purification were performed. Libraries were sequenced paired-end with 100 bp reads on an Illumina HiSeq2000. SOAPnuke was used to process the raw data, removing reads that contained adapters or uncalled bases, had a mean Phred below 15, or lacked an exact match to the constant primer or identifier. High-quality paired reads were merged with COPE v1.2.5, and unique nucleotide sequences were defined as clonotypes. Clonotypes were aligned to IMGT TRBV, TRBD and TRBJ reference segments using MiTCR v1.1. Only V-J combinations with frequency above 0.0001, covering about 99% of repertoires, were analysed. The TCS score was defined as F50 (clonal expansion) divided by E x V (chaos), with BLOSUM62-based TCRdist calculated between CDR3 peptides within each V-J. Welch's t-statistics and random forest reduced around 550 V-J features to about 13, which were used in a naive Bayes classifier (R e1071). No statistical method was used to set the sample size in advance, and investigators knew the group allocation. The paper reports TCR Vbeta CDR3 sequencing of roughly 140 peripheral blood samples: under 45 ophthalmopathy, fewer than 80 hyperthyroidism and around 17 progressor patients.

This receptor was taken from a woman in her twenties or thirties with Graves disease. Donor details come from another sample of the same person, matched by shared clones. The source material was peripheral blood mononuclear cells (PBMCs), sampled at new diagnosis, from a patient treated with antithyroid drugs. This sequence uses TRBV6-1 and TRBJ1-2; the D gene is perhaps TRBD1, on 5 matching bases. CDR3 region: CASSEAPGGGYTF. The DNA reads as follows: TGTGCCAGCAGTGAGGCTCCGGGGGGTGGCTACACCTTC.